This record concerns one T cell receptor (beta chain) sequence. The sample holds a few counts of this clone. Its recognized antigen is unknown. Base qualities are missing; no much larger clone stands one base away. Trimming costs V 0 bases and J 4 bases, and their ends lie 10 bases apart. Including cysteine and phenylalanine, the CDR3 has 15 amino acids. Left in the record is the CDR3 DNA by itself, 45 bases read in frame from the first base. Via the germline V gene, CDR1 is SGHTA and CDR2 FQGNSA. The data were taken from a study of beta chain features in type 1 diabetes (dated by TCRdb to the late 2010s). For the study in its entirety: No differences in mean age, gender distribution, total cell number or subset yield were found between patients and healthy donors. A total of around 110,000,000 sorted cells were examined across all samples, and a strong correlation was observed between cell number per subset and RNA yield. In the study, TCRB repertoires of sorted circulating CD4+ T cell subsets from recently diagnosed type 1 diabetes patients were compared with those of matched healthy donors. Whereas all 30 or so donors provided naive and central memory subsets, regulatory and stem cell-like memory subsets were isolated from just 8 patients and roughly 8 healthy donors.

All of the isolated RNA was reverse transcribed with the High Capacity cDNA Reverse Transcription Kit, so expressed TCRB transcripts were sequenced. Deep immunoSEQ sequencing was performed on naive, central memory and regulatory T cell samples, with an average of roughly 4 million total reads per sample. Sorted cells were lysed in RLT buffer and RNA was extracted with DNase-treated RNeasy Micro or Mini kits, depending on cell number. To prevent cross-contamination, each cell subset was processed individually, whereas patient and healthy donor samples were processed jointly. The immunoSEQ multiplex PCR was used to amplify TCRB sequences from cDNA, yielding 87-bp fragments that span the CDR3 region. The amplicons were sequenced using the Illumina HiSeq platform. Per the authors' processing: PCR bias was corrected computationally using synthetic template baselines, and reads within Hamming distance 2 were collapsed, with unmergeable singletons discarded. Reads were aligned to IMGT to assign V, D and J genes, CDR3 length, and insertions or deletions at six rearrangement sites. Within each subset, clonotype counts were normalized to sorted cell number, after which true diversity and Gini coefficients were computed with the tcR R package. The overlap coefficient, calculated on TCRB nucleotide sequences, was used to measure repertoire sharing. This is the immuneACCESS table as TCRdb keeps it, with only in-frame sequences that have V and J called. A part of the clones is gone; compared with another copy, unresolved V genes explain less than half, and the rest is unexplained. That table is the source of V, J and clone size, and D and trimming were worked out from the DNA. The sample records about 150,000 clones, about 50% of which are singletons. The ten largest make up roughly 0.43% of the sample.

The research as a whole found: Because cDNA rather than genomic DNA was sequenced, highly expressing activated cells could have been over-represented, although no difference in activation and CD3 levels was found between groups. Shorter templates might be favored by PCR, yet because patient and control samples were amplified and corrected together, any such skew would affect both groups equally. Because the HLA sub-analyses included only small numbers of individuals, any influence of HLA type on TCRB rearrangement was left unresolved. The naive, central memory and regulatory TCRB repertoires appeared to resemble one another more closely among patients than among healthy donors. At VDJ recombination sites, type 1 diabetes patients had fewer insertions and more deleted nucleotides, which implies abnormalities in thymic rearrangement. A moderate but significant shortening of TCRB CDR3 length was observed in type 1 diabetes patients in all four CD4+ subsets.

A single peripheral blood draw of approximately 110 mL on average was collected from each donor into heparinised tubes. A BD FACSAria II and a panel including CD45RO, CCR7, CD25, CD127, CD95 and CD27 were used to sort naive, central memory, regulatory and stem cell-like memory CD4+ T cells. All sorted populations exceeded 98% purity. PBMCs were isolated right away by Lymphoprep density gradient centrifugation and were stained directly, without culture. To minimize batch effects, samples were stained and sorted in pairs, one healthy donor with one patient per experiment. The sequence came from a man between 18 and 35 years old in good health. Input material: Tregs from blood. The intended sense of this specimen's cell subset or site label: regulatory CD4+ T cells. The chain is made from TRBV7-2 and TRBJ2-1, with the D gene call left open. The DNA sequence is TGTGCCAGCAGCTTAGCTGGCCAACCATACAATGAGCAGTTCTTC. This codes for CASSLAGQPYNEQFF.